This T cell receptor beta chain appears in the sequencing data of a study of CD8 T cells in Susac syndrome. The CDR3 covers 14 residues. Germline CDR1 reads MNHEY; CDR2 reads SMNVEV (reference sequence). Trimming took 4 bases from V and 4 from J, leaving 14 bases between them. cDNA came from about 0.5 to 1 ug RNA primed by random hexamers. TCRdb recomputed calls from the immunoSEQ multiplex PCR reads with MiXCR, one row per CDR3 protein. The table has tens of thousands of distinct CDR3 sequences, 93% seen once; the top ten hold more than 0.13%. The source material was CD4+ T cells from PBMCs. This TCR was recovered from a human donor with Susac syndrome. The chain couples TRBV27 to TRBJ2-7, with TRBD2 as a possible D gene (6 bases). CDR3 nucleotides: TGTGCCAGCAGTTCCTTCACCGGGGGATACGAGCAGTACTTC. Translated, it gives CASSSFTGGYEQYF.